This TCR beta chain was sequenced during a study of preoperative IRX-2 immunotherapy in early breast cancer. This clone has only a few counts. The treatment: preoperative locoregional IRX-2 cytokine immunotherapy. Preoperative locoregional IRX-2 cytokine immunotherapy was tested in the phase Ib source study. The table came from immunoSEQ multiplex PCR; TCRdb's copy has only in-frame clones and leaves some out. The sample holds a few thousand clones; under 80% are singletons and the top ten take about 14%. Trimming removed 2 bases at V and 0 bases at J, with 5 bases between. CDR3 size: 14 residues. Germline V gene sequence: CDR1 MNHGY, CDR2 SAAAGT.

This sequence joins TRBV6-8 and TRBJ1-5; no definite D call. The material sequenced was tumor tissue, taken after IRX-2 immunotherapy. This sequence was found in a human donor with breast cancer. The CDR3 DNA follows: TGTGCCAGCAGTTACACCGGTAGCAATCAGCCCCAGCATTTT. Translation: CASSYTGSNQPQHF.